This T cell receptor beta chain was recorded in a study of CD8+ T cells in alopecia areata. For this clone: Its antigen is as yet unknown.

The CDR3 sequence is 15 residues long. Trimming removed 2 bases from V and 8 bases from J, with 16 bases in between. The germline CDR1 and CDR2 sequences are SEHNR and FQNEAQ (reference sequence). Isolated RNA was reverse transcribed into cDNA used as the sequencing template. The assay was immunoSEQ multiplex PCR, and TCRdb's table has in-frame clones only and misses some. The sample contains some 160,000 clones, approximately 65% of which appear only once. Separation by sorting yielded CD4+ and CD8+ T cells from PBMCs. General study points: Scalp repertoires also include resident alphabeta T cells from normal skin. TCR sharing across patients was less clear than in mice, possibly HLA-related. An increase in clonality over normal scalp was evident in lesional scalp, especially alopecia totalis/universalis.

This chain connects TRBV7-9 to TRBJ2-1, with D unclear. The receptor was isolated from a human donor in good health. The sequenced material came from CD8+ T cells sorted from blood. This CDR3 is CASSLRVASIDEQFF. CDR3 sequence (DNA): TGTGCCAGCAGCTTACGGGTGGCTAGTATCGATGAGCAGTTCTTC.